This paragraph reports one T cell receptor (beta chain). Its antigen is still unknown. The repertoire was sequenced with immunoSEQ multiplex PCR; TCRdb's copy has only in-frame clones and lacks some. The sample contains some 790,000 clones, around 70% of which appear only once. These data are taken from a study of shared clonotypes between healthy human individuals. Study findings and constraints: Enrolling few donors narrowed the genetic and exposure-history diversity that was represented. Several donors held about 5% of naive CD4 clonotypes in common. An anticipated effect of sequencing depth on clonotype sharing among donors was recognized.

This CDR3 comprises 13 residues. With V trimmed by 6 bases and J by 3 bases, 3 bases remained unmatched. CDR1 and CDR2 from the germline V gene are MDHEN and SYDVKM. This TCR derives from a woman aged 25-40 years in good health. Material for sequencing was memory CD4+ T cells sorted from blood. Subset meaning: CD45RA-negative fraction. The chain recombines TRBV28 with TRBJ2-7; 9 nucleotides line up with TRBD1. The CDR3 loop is CASRRDRDYEQYF. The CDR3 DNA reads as TGTGCCAGCAGGCGGGACAGGGACTACGAGCAGTACTTC.